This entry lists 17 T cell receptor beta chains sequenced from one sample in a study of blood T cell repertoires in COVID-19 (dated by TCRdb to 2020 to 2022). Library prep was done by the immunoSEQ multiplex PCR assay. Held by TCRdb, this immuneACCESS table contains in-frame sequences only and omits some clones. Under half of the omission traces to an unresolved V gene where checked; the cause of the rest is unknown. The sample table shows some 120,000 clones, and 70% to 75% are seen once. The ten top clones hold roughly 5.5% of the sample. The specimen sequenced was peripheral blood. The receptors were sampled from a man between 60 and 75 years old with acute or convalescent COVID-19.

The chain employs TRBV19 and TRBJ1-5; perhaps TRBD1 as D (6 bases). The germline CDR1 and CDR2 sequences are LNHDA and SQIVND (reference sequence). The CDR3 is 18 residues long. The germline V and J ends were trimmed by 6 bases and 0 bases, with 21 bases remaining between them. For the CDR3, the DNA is TGTGCCAGTAGGTGGTCCGGGACACTTCCCTATAGCAATCAGCCCCAGCATTTT. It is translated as CASRWSGTLPYSNQPQHF.

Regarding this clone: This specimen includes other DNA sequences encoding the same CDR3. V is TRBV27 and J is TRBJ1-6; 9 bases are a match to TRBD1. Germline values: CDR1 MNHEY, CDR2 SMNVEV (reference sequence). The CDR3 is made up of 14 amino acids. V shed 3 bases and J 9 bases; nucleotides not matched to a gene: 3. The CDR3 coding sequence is TGTGCCAGCAGTTTCGACAGGGGGGGTTCACCCCTCCACTTT. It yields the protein CASSFDRGGSPLHF.

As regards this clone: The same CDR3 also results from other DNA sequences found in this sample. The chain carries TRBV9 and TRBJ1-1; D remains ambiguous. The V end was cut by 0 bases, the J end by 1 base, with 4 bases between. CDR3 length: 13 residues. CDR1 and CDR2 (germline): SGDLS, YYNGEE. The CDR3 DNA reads TGTGCCAGCAGCGTAGAACAGAACACTGAAGCTTTCTTT. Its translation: CASSVEQNTEAFF.

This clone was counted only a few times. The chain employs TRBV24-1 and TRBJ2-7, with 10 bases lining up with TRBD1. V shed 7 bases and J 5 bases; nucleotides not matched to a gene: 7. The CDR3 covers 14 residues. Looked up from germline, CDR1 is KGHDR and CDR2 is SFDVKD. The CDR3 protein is CATRKSGQGNEQYF. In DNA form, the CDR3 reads TGTGCCACCAGAAAATCGGGACAGGGGAACGAGCAGTACTTC.

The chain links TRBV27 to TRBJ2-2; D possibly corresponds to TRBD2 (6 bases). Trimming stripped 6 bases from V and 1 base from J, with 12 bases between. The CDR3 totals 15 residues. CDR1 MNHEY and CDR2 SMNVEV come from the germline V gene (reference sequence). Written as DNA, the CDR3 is TGTGCCAGCAGCCTTGACGGGGGGAACACCGGGGAGCTGTTTTTT. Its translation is CASSLDGGNTGELFF.

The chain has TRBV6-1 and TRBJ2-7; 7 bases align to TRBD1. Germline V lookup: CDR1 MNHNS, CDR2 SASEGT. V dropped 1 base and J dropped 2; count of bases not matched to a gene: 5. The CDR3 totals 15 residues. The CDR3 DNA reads TGTGCCAGCAGTGAAGACCACCAGGGGGCCTACGAGCAGTACTTC. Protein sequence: CASSEDHQGAYEQYF.

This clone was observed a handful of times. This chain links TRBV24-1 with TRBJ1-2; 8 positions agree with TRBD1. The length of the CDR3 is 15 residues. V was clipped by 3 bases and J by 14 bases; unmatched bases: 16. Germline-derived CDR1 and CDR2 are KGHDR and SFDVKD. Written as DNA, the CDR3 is TGTGCCACCAGTGATGGGGGCAGGGGGCGAGTAGAGTGGACCTTC. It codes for CATSDGGRGRVEWTF.

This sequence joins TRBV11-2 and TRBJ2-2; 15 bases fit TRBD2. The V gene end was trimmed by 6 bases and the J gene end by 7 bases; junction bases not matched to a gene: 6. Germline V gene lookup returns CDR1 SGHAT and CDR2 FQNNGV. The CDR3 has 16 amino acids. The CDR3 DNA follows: TGTGCCAGCAGAATACCGGGACTAGCGGGAGGCGGGGAGCTGTTTTTT. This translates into CASRIPGLAGGGELFF.

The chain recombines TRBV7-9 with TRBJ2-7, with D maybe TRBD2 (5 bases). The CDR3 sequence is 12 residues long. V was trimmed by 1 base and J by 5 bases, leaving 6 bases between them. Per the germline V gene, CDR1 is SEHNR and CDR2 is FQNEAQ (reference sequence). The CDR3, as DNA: TGTGCCAGCAGCTTAGTCGGGGACGAGCAGTACTTC. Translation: CASSLVGDEQYF.

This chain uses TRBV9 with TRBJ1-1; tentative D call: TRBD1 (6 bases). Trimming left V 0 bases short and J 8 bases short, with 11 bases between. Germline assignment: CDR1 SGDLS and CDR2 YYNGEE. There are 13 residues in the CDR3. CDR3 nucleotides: TGTGCCAGCAGCGTAGTGGTGGGACAAGAAGCTTTCTTT. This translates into CASSVVVGQEAFF.

The CDR3 nucleotides are TGCAGCGTGCGACAGGGGGCAACCTACGAGCAGTACTTC. Translating gives CSVRQGATYEQYF. This chain connects TRBV29-1 to TRBJ2-7; TRBD1 matches at 10 bases. Trimming cost V 6 bases and J 2 bases; bases outside gene matches: 4. The CDR3 consists of 13 residues. Germline values: CDR1 SQVTM, CDR2 ANQGSEA.

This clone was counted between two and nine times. The CDR3 sequence is CASSQQGFTEAFF. The CDR3 coding sequence is TGTGCCAGCAGCCAACAGGGGTTCACTGAAGCTTTCTTT. This chain uses TRBV4-2 with TRBJ1-1; tentative D call: TRBD1 (6 bases). This CDR3 contains 13 residues. V was shortened by 2 bases and J by 4 bases, with 8 bases between the two germline ends. Germline V gene lookup returns CDR1 LGHNA and CDR2 YNFKEQ.

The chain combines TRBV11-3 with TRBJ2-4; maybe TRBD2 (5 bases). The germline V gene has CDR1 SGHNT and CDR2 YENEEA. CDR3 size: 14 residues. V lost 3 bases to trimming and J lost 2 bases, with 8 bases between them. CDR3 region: CASSFRGPKNIQYF. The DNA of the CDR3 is TGTGCCAGCAGCTTCCGGGGTCCCAAAAACATTCAGTACTTC.

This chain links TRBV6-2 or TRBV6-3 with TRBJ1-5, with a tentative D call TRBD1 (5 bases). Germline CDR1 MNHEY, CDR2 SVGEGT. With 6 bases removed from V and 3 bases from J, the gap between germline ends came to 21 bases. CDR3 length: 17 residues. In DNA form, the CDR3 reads TGTGCCAGCAGCCCTGGGAGGGGTGGGAACACCAATCAGCCCCAGCATTTT. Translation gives CASSPGRGGNTNQPQHF.

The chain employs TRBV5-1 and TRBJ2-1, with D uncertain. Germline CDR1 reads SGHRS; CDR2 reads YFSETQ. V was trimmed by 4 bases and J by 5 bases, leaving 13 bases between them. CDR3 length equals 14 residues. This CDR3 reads CASSPRRVHNEQFF. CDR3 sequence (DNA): TGCGCCAGCAGCCCGAGACGGGTCCACAATGAGCAGTTCTTC.

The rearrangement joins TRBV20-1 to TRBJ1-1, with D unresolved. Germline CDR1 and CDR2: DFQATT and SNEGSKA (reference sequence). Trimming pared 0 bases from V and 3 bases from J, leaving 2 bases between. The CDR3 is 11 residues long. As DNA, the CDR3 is TGCAGTGCTAGAGACTACACTGAAGCTTTCTTT. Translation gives CSARDYTEAFF.

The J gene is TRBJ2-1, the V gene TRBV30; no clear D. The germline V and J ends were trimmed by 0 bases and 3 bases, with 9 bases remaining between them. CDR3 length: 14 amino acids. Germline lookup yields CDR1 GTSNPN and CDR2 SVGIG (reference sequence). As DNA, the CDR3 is TGTGCCTGGAGTGTGGAGCGCCTCTACAATGAGCAGTTCTTC. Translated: CAWSVERLYNEQFF. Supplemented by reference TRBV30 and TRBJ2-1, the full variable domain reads SQTIHQWPATLVQPVGSPLSLECTVEGTSNPNLYWYRQAAGRGLQLLFYSVGIGQISSEVPQNLSASRPQDRQFILSSKKLLLSDSGFYLCAWSVERLYNEQFFGPGTRLTVL.